This T cell receptor beta chain is from a study of CD8 T cells in ankylosing spondylitis. Whole-study results and caveats: In reactive arthritis synovial fluid and blood, some motif variants had been reported before.

Quantitative molecular-barcoded 5'-RACE generated the TCR beta libraries. TCRdb reprocessed the 5' RACE reads via MiXCR and lists one record per CDR3 protein. This table holds some 38,000 distinct CDR3 sequences, about a tenth found once. A remark on this clonotype: Antigen unknown.

The germline V gene encodes CDR1 MDHEN and CDR2 SYDVKM. This CDR3 is built from 14 residues. Trimming removed 6 bases from V and 5 bases from J; junction bases left unmatched: 0. This sequence was found in a male donor with ankylosing spondylitis or in good health (not recorded which). Source material: blood, either unsorted or a sorted T cell fraction (not recorded which). V and J are TRBV28 and TRBJ2-2; the match to TRBD2 covers 13 bases. CDR3 protein: CASRTSGRTGELFF. The DNA of the CDR3 is TGTGCCAGCAGGACTAGCGGGAGGACCGGGGAGCTGTTTTTT.